This TCR beta chain is drawn from a study of OX40 agonist ivuxolimab in advanced cancers. Study-level background: Every 2 weeks, patients got intravenous ivuxolimab at one of six dose levels (0.01-10 mg/kg).

For this clone: Its antigen remains unidentified.

The CDR3 length is 14 residues. Germline loops: CDR1 SGHRS, CDR2 YFSETQ. V was shortened by 5 bases and J by 3 bases, with 11 bases between the two germline ends. Here immunoSEQ multiplex PCR was the method, and the copy in TCRdb shows in-frame clones only, minus some. The sample shows 65,000 or so clones, over 65% of them seen only once. Study outcomes and limitations: With doses of 0.1 to 3.0 mg/kg, CD4+ and CD8+ blood T cells had undergone clonal expansion by week 6.

This receptor was identified in an adult with an advanced solid tumor such as melanoma, head and neck, liver or kidney cancer. The sample here was CD4+ or CD8+ T cells sorted from blood, taken in a trial of the OX40 agonist ivuxolimab. This chain uses TRBV5-1 with TRBJ2-2; no clear D. CDR3 nucleotides: TGCGCCAGCAGGGTTAGACCCGACACCGGGGAGCTGTTTTTT. Translation: CASRVRPDTGELFF.